Following are 28 T cell receptor beta chains from one sample sequenced in a study of T cells in Graves' hyperthyroidism and ophthalmopathy (dated by TCRdb to the late 2010s). Library preparation was by multiplex PCR. TCRdb records Illumina HiSeq 2000 as the sequencer. TCR beta CDR3 regions were amplified from RNA transcripts. The TCR CDR3 was subjected to a first round of RT-PCR using the HTBI primer set and the Qiagen OneStep RT-PCR kit. TCRdb took the public reads, trimmed them with fastp at Q25, ran MiXCR for clone calling and kept in-frame beta chains. Each entry is one CDR3 protein sequence, shown with its most common DNA and genes. The sample has about 840,000 distinct CDR3 sequences on record, around 38% of them singletons. 7.5% to 9.5% of the sample is held by the ten biggest clonotypes. Source material: blood. The receptors come from a man aged 18-30 years with Graves' hyperthyroidism.

The V gene is TRBV11-2, the J gene TRBJ2-2; D may be TRBD2 (5 bases). With 5 bases removed from V and 5 bases from J, the gap between germline ends came to 18 bases. The CDR3 has 16 amino acids. CDR1 is SGHAT and CDR2 is FQNNGV in the germline V gene. The CDR3 reads CASSPGLLTKTGELFF. The CDR3 DNA reads TGTGCCAGCAGCCCCGGACTTCTAACTAAAACCGGGGAGCTGTTTTTT.

This clonotype was seen only a few times. This sequence joins TRBV7-9 and TRBJ2-7; 7 bases match TRBD2. The CDR3 sequence is 14 residues long. Germline V lookup: CDR1 SEHNR, CDR2 FQNEAQ (reference sequence). V was pared by 6 bases and J by 2 bases, with 7 bases of the junction left unmatched. CDR3 sequence reads: CASSLLGGAYEQYF. The CDR3 DNA reads as TGTGCCAGCAGTCTCCTTGGGGGGGCCTACGAGCAGTACTTC.

The chain carries TRBV9 and TRBJ2-7, with D tentatively TRBD1 or TRBD2 (5 bases each). Per the germline V gene, CDR1 is SGDLS and CDR2 is YYNGEE. The CDR3 contains 13 residues. V was trimmed by 5 bases and J by 3 bases, leaving 12 bases between them. The CDR3 region has the DNA TGTGCCAGCAGTTGGGACCCGAGCTACGAGCAGTACTTC. It yields the protein CASSWDPSYEQYF.

This chain uses TRBV6-5 with TRBJ1-4; 7 nucleotides line up with TRBD1. Germline V gene sequence: CDR1 MNHEY, CDR2 SVGAGI. Unmatched junction bases numbered 11, after V lost 2 bases and J lost 11 bases. The CDR3 has 15 amino acids. The CDR3 region has the DNA TGTGCCAGCAGTTACAGTGACGGGACAGTGGTGAAACTGTTTTTT. Translation gives CASSYSDGTVVKLFF.

The rearrangement uses TRBV19 and TRBJ2-7, with 12 positions matching TRBD2. Germline CDR1 is LNHDA and CDR2 is SQIVND (reference sequence). This CDR3 comprises 16 residues. Losses at the gene ends were 5 bases for V and 6 bases for J; bases not matched to a gene: 11. DNA of the CDR3: TGTGCCAGTAGTCCCGGTAGACTAGCGGGGGCCTGCGAGCAGTACTTC. Translating it yields CASSPGRLAGACEQYF.

The chain links TRBV25-1 to TRBJ1-6; D not resolved. The germline V and J ends were trimmed by 9 bases and 3 bases, with 12 bases remaining between them. The CDR3 sequence is 14 residues long. Germline lookup yields CDR1 MGHDK and CDR2 SYGVNS. CDR3 residues: CASVGDIYNSPLHF. The CDR3 nucleotides read TGTGCCAGTGTCGGGGATATCTATAATTCACCCCTCCACTTT. Using reference TRBV25-1 and TRBJ1-6 for the parts outside the CDR3, the full variable domain is EADIYQTPRYLVIGTGKKITLECSQTMGHDKMYWYQQDPGMELHLIHYSYGVNSTEKGDLSSESTVSRIRTEHFPLTLESARPSHTSQYLCASVGDIYNSPLHFGNGTRLTVT.

This clonotype was counted ten times or more. The chain combines TRBV29-1 with TRBJ2-5; tentatively, D is TRBD1 (5 bases). CDR1 and CDR2 from the germline V gene are SQVTM and ANQGSEA. The CDR3 is made up of 12 amino acids. With 7 bases removed from V and 2 bases from J, the gap between germline ends came to 11 bases. The DNA of the CDR3 is TGCAGCGGGGGCTCTAGACAAGAGACCCAGTACTTC. It specifies CSGGSRQETQYF.

This clonotype appeared a single time. The J gene is TRBJ1-2, the V gene TRBV15, with a possible D match to TRBD1 (6 bases). The V gene's germline CDR1 is LNHNV and CDR2 YYDKDF (reference sequence). V lost 3 bases and J lost 3, with 17 bases in between. The CDR3 sequence is 16 residues long. The CDR3 here is CATSREGEAGHYGYTF. The CDR3 nucleotides are TGTGCCACCAGCAGGGAGGGGGAGGCAGGGCACTATGGCTACACCTTC. Full variable domain (remainder filled in from reference TRBV15 and TRBJ1-2): DAMVIQNPRYQVTQFGKPVTLSCSQTLNHNVMYWYQQKSSQAPKLLFHYYDKDFNNEADTPDNFQSRRPNTSFCFLDIRSPGLGDTAMYLCATSREGEAGHYGYTFGSGTRLTVV.

The chain recombines TRBV19 with TRBJ1-2, with a possible D match to TRBD1 (5 bases). Germline loops: CDR1 LNHDA, CDR2 SQIVND (reference sequence). This CDR3 spans 12 amino acids. Trimming left V 10 bases short and J 3 bases short, with 12 bases between. As DNA, the CDR3 is TGTGCCACACAGAGGGGTGACTATGGCTACACCTTC. Residues: CATQRGDYGYTF.

Points on this clonotype: Being one base from a much bigger clone, this may be a read error. The V call is TRBV7-8, the J call TRBJ1-2; D not certain. CDR1 is SGHVS, CDR2 FQNEAQ, per germline. V lost 5 bases and J lost 4, with 17 bases in between. This CDR3 is built from 15 residues. CDR3 loop: CASSRFGDSGYGYTF. CDR3 sequence (DNA): TGTGCCAGCAGCCGATTCGGGGATTCGGGCTATGGCTACACCTTC.

The chain has TRBV5-5 and TRBJ2-1, with unresolved D. The V end was cut by 5 bases, the J end by 7 bases, with 7 bases between. The CDR3 runs to 11 residues. Germline CDR1 SGHKS, CDR2 YYEKEE (reference sequence). The CDR3 region is CASSGVNEQFF. In DNA, the CDR3 is TGTGCCAGCAGTGGCGTTAATGAGCAGTTCTTC.

This clonotype has a handful of counts. The rearrangement links TRBV2 to TRBJ1-4, with unresolved D. V gave up 5 bases and J gave up 0 bases, with 10 bases separating them. The CDR3 loop spans 15 amino acids. Germline V gene lookup returns CDR1 SNHLY and CDR2 FYNNEI. CDR3 in DNA: TGTGCCAGCAGTACTAGACAATCAACTAATGAAAAACTGTTTTTT. Protein product: CASSTRQSTNEKLFF. Complete variable domain (other parts from reference TRBV2 and TRBJ1-4): EPEVTQTPSHQVTQMGQEVILRCVPISNHLYFYWYRQILGQKVEFLVSFYNNEISEKSEIFDDQFSVERPDGSNFTLKIRSTKLEDSAMYFCASSTRQSTNEKLFFGSGTQLSVL.

This clonotype has a count of ten or more. The chain carries TRBV29-1 and TRBJ2-2; D remains unclear. The germline CDR1 and CDR2 sequences are SQVTM and ANQGSEA. V was trimmed by 6 bases and J by 0 bases, leaving 11 bases between them. There are 14 residues in the CDR3. The CDR3 protein is CSVGDATNTGELFF. The CDR3 DNA sequence: TGCAGCGTCGGAGATGCCACGAACACCGGGGAGCTGTTTTTT.

The chain links TRBV9 to TRBJ2-5, with D possibly TRBD2 on 6 matching bases. CDR3 length: 17 residues. V was pared by 3 bases and J by 2 bases, with 20 bases between. Germline CDR1 SGDLS, CDR2 YYNGEE. CDR3 residues: CASSAPGAREDQETQYF. The CDR3 region has the DNA TGTGCCAGCAGCGCCCCCGGGGCCAGGGAGGATCAAGAGACCCAGTACTTC.

The chain is built from TRBV19 and TRBJ2-2; tentative D call: TRBD2 (6 bases). CDR1 is LNHDA and CDR2 is SQIVND in the germline V gene (reference sequence). The length of the CDR3 is 15 residues. The ends were cut back, 7 bases at V and 1 base at J, with 13 bases in the middle. CDR3 nucleotides: TGTGCCAGTACCTCAGGAGGGGTGAACACCGGGGAGCTGTTTTTT. Translated, it gives CASTSGGVNTGELFF. Filled out from reference TRBV19 and TRBJ2-2, the complete variable domain reads DGGITQSPKYLFRKEGQNVTLSCEQNLNHDAMYWYRQDPGQGLRLIYYSQIVNDFQKGDIAEGYSVSREKKESFPLTVTSAQKNPTAFYLCASTSGGVNTGELFFGEGSRLTVL.

As for this clonotype: A read error may produce the germline difference seen at one junction end. The gene calls are TRBV11-2 and TRBJ1-2, with unresolved D. The CDR3 sequence is 11 residues long. Germline-derived CDR1 and CDR2 are SGHAT and FQNNGV. The CDR3 DNA is TGTGCCGGCAGCGAGCGGGGTGGCTACACCTTC. Translation gives CAGSERGGYTF.

This clonotype was seen repeatedly, ten times or more. The V call is TRBV7-2, the J call TRBJ1-6, with D uncertain. The CDR3 covers 15 residues. Trimming removed 1 base at V and 7 bases at J, with 11 bases between. Germline CDR1 SGHTA, CDR2 FQGNSA. The CDR3 is CASSLVGLGNSPLHF. The CDR3 region has the DNA TGTGCCAGCAGCTTAGTGGGTCTGGGGAATTCACCCCTCCACTTT.

V is TRBV7-8 and J is TRBJ2-2, with 7 bases fitting TRBD1. This CDR3 region has 13 residues. V was clipped by 8 bases and J by 3 bases; unmatched bases: 3. From germline, CDR1 is SGHVS and CDR2 FQNEAQ. Written as DNA, the CDR3 is TGTGCCAGCTGGGACAGCTACACCGGGGAGCTGTTTTTT. Amino acid sequence: CASWDSYTGELFF.

A remark on this clonotype: Given a much more abundant clone one base away, this may be a read error. The chain uses TRBV29-1 and TRBJ2-2; 9 nucleotides agree with TRBD1. The CDR3 contains 14 residues. CDR1 SQVTM and CDR2 ANQGSEA come from the germline V gene. The CDR3 reads CNVNTGTGPGELFF. Written as DNA, the CDR3 is TGCAACGTGAATACCGGGACAGGGCCCGGGGAGCTGTTTTTT.

About this clonotype itself: A much larger clone is a single base away; this may be a read error. The chain joins TRBV10-3 to TRBJ1-2; D uncertain. The CDR3 is 10 amino acids. The V end lost 6 bases, the J end lost 7 bases, and 6 bases lay between the germline ends. In germline, CDR1 is ENHRY, CDR2 SYGVKD. CDR3 DNA sequence: TGTGCCATCAGCTTAGCTGGCTACACCTTC. Protein product: CAISLAGYTF.

This clonotype was seen many times. The chain employs TRBV20-1 and TRBJ2-6; tentative D call: TRBD1 (6 bases). The CDR3 is 15 residues long. With 2 bases removed from V and 0 bases from J, the gap between germline ends came to 8 bases. Germline values: CDR1 DFQATT, CDR2 SNEGSKA (reference sequence). DNA of the CDR3: TGCAGTGCTAGATGGACAGTCTCTGGGGCCAACGTCCTGACTTTC. Translating it yields CSARWTVSGANVLTF.

This clonotype was counted many times. The chain combines TRBV2 with TRBJ1-5; possibly TRBD1 for D (5 bases). The V end was cut by 11 bases, the J end by 2 bases, with 13 bases between. The CDR3 extends over 13 amino acids. Germline lookup yields CDR1 SNHLY and CDR2 FYNNEI. The CDR3 sequence is CASDGGGNQPQHF. CDR3 nucleotides: TGTGCCTCCGACGGGGGTGGCAATCAGCCCCAGCATTTT.

The chain employs TRBV7-2 and TRBJ2-7; the D gene is possibly TRBD2 (6 bases). Germline V lookup: CDR1 SGHTA, CDR2 FQGNSA. Trimming shortened V by 1 base and J by 0 bases, and 13 bases separated the two germline ends. CDR3 size: 16 residues. This chain's CDR3 is CASSLERVGTSYEQYF. CDR3 DNA: TGTGCCAGCAGCTTAGAGCGGGTGGGGACCTCCTACGAGCAGTACTTC.

The rearrangement links TRBV6-1 to TRBJ1-2; D gene uncertain. V gave up 6 bases and J gave up 0 bases, with 5 bases separating them. The V gene's germline CDR1 is MNHNS and CDR2 SASEGT. The CDR3 is made up of 12 amino acids. The CDR3 loop reads CASRKTNYGYTF. The CDR3 DNA follows: TGTGCCAGCAGGAAGACTAACTATGGCTACACCTTC.

Ten or more counts support this clonotype. This chain joins TRBV7-9 and TRBJ1-4; D unresolved. The V and J ends lost 1 base and 5 bases respectively, with 8 bases between them. The CDR3 is 14 residues long. Germline-derived CDR1 and CDR2 are SEHNR and FQNEAQ (reference sequence). The CDR3 DNA sequence: TGTGCCAGCAGCTTAGTATCCGGGAATGAAAAACTGTTTTTT. It specifies CASSLVSGNEKLFF.

To note about this clonotype: A junction boundary mismatches the germline segment, possibly from a read error. The rearrangement uses TRBV7-9 and TRBJ1-2, with D possibly matching TRBD1 (5 bases). The CDR3 runs 15 residues. Germline CDR1 is SEHNR and CDR2 is FQNEAQ (reference sequence). The CDR3 sequence: CASSYARGRYYGYTF. The CDR3 DNA is TGCGCCAGCAGCTATGCCCGGGGCAGATACTATGGCTACACCTTC.

The chain is built from TRBV20-1 and TRBJ1-3; a possible D gene is TRBD1 (6 bases). Germline values: CDR1 DFQATT, CDR2 SNEGSKA (reference sequence). This CDR3 comprises 13 residues. V gave up 6 bases and J gave up 4 bases, with 13 bases separating them. The CDR3 nucleotides are TGCAGTGCCCGAAGGGGGTACGGAAACACCATATATTTT. As protein: CSARRGYGNTIYF.

In its sample, this clonotype was seen a few times. The V and J genes are TRBV4-1 and TRBJ1-5; no firm D call. This CDR3 is 16 amino acids long. V lost 0 bases, J lost 1 base, and 10 bases lay in between. Germline assignment: CDR1 MGHRA and CDR2 YSYEKL. Here the CDR3 DNA reads TGCGCCAGCAGCCAAGAAACGGGAGTGAGCAATCAGCCCCAGCATTTT. Its translation is CASSQETGVSNQPQHF.